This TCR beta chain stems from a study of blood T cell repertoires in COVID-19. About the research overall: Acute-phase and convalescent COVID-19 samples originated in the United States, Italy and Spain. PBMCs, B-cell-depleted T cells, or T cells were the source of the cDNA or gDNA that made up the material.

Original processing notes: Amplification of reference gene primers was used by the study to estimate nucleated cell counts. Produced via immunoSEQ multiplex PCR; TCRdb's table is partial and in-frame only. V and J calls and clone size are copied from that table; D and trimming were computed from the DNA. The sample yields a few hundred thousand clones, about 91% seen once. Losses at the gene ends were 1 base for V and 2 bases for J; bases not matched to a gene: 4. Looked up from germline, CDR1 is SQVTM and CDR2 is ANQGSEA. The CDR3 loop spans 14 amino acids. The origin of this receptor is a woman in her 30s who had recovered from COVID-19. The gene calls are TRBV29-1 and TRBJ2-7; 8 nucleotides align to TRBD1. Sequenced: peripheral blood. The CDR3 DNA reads TGCAGCGTTGAAGGACCCAGGGGGCCCTACGAGCAGTACTTC. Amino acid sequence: CSVEGPRGPYEQYF.